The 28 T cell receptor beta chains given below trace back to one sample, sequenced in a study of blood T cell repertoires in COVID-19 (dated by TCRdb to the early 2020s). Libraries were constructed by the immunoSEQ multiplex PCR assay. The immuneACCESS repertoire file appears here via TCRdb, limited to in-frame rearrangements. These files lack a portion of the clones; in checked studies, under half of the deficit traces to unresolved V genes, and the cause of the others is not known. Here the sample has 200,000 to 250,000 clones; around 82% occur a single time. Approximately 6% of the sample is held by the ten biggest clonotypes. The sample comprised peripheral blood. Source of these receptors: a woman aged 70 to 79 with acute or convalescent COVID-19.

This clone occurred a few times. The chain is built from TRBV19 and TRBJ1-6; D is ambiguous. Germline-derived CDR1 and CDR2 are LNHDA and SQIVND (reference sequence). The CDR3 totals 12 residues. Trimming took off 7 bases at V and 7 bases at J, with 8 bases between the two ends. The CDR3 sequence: CASTSSNSPLHF. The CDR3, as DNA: TGTGCCAGTACCAGTTCCAATTCACCCCTCCACTTT.

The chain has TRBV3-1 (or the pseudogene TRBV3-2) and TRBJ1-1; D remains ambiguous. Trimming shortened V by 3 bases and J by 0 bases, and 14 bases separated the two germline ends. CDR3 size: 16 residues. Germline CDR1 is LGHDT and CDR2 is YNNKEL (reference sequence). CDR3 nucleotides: TGTGCCAGCAGCCATCGGGGTGCCGGGTTGAACACTGAAGCTTTCTTT. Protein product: CASSHRGAGLNTEAFF.

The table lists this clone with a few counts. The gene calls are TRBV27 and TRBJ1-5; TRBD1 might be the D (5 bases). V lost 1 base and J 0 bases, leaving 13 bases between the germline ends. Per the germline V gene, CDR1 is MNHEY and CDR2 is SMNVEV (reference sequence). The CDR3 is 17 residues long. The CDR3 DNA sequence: TGTGCCAGCAGTTTATTAGGTTCAGGGTATAGCAATCAGCCCCAGCATTTT. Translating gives CASSLLGSGYSNQPQHF.

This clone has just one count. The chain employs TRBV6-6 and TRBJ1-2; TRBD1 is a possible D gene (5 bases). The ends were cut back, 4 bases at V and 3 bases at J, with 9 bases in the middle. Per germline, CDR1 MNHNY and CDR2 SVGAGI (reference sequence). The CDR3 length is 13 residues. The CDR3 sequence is CASSSTTDYGYTF. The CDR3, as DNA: TGTGCCAGCAGTTCCACGACAGACTATGGCTACACCTTC.

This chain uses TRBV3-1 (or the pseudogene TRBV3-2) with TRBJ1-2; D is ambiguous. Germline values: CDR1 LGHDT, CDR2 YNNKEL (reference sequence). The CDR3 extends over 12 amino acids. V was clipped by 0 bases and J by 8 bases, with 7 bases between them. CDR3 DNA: TGTGCCAGCAGCCAAGAGACTTCGGGCTACACCTTC. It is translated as CASSQETSGYTF.

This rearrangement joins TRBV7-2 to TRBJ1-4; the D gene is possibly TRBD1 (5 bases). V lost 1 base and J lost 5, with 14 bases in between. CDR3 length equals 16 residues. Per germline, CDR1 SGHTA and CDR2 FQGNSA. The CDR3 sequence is CASSLGKTGGNEKLFF. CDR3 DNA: TGTGCCAGCAGCTTAGGGAAAACAGGAGGGAATGAAAAACTGTTTTTT.

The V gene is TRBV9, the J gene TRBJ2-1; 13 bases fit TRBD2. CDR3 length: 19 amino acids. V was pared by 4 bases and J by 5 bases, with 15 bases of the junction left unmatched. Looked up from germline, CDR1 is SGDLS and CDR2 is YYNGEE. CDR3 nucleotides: TGTGCCAGCAGCCCCGAGAGGGGACTAGCGGGACTCGGCCACAATGAGCAGTTCTTC. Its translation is CASSPERGLAGLGHNEQFF.

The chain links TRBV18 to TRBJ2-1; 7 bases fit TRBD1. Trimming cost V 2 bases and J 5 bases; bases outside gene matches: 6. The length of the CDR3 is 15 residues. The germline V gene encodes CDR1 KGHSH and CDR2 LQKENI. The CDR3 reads CASSPGQAPDNEQFF. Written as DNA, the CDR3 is TGTGCCAGCTCACCAGGACAGGCCCCTGACAATGAGCAGTTCTTC.

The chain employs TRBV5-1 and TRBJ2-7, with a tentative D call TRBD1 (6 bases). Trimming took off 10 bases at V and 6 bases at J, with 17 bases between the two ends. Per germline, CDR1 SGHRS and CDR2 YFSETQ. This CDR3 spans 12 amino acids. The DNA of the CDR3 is TGCGCCTCCCGGGACACTGGGGGCGAGCAGTACTTC. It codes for CASRDTGGEQYF.

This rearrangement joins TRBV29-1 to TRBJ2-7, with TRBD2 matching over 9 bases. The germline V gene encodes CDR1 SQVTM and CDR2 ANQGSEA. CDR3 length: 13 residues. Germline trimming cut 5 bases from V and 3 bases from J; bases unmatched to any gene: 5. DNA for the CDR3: TGCAGCGTTTCTAGCGGGAACCACTACGAGCAGTACTTC. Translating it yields CSVSSGNHYEQYF.

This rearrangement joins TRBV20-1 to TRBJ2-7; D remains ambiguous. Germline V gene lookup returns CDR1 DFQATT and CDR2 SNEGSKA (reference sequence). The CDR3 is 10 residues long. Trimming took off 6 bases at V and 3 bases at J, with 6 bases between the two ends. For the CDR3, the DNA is TGCAGTGCCCTTATCTACGAGCAGTACTTC. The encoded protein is CSALIYEQYF.

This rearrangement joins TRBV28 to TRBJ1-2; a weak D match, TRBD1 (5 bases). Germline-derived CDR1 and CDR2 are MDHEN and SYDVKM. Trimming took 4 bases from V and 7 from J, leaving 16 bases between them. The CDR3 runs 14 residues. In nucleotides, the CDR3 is TGTGCCAGCAGTTCTGGGGGGGGAATAGGTGGCTACACCTTC. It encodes CASSSGGGIGGYTF.

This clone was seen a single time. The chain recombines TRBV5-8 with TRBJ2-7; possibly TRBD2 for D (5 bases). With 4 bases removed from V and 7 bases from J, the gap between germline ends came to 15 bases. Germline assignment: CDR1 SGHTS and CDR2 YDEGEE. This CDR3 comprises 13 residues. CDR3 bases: TGTGCCAGCAGCCCCCACGAAGGAGGTGAGCAGTACTTC. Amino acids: CASSPHEGGEQYF.

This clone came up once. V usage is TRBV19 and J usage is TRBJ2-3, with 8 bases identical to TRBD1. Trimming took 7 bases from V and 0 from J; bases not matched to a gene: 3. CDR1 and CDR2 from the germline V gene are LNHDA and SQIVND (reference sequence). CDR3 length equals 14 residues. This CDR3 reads CASTRTGSTDTQYF. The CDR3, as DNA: TGTGCCAGTACCCGGACAGGGAGCACAGATACGCAGTATTTT.

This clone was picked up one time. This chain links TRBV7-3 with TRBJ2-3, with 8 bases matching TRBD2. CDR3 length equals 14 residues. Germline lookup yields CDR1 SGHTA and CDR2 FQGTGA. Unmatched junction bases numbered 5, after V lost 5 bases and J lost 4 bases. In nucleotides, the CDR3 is TGTGCCAGCAGCCCCGGGACTAGGGCAGATACGCAGTATTTT. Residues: CASSPGTRADTQYF.

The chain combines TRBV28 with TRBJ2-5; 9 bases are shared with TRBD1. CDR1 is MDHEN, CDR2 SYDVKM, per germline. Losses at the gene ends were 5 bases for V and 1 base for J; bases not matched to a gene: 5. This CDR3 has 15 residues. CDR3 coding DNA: TGTGCCAGCAGTCCGACAGGGGGAGGCCAAGAGACCCAGTACTTC. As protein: CASSPTGGGQETQYF.

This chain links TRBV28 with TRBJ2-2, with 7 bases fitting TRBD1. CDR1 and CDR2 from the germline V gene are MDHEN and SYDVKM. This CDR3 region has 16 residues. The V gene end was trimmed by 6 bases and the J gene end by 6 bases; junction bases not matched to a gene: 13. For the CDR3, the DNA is TGTGCCAGCAGCCGAACCGGGACAGCGCTCCCCGGGGAGCTGTTTTTT. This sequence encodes CASSRTGTALPGELFF.

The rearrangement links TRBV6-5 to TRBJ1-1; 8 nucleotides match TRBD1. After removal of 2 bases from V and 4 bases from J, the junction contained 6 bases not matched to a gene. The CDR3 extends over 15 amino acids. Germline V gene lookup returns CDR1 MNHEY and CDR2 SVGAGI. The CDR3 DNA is TGTGCCAGCAGTTACCGGCAGGGGGCCTTCACTGAAGCTTTCTTT. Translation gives CASSYRQGAFTEAFF.

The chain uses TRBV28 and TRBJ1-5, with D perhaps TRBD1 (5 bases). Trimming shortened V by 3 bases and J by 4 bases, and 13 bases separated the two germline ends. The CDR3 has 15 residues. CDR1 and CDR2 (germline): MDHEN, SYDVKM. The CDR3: CASSLAGLGNQPQHF. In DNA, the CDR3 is TGTGCCAGCAGTTTGGCAGGGCTGGGGAATCAGCCCCAGCATTTT.

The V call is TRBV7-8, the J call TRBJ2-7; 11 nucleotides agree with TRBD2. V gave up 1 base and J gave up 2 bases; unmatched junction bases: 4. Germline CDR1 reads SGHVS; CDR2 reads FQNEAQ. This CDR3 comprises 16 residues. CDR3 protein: CASSLELTSGTYEQYF. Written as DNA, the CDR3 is TGTGCCAGCAGCTTAGAGTTGACTAGCGGGACCTACGAGCAGTACTTC.

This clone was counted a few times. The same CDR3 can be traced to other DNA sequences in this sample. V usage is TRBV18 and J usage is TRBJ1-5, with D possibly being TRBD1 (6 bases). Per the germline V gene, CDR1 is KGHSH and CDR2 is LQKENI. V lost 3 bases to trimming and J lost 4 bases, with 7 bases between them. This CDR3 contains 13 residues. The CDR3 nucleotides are TGTGCCAGCTCACCCGACAGGAATCAGCCCCAGCATTTT. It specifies CASSPDRNQPQHF.

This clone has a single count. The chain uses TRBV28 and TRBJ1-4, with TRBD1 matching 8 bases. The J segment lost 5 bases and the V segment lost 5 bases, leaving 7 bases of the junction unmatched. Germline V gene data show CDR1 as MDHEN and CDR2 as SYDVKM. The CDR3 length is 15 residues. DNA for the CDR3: TGTGCCAGCAGTCCGAACCGACAGGGGAATGAAAAACTGTTTTTT. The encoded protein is CASSPNRQGNEKLFF.

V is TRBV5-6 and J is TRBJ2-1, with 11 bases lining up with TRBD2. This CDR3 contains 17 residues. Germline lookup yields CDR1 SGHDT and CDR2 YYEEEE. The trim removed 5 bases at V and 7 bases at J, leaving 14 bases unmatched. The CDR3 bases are TGTGCCAGCAGTCTTGATGGTTTGACTAGCGGGGCTAATGAGCAGTTCTTC. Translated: CASSLDGLTSGANEQFF.

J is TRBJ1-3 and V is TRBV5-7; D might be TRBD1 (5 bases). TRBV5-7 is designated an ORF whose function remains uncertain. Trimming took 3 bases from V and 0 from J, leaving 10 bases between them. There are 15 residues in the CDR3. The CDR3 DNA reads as TGTGCCAGCAGCTCTGGACAAAACTCTGGAAACACCATATATTTT. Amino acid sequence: CASSSGQNSGNTIYF.

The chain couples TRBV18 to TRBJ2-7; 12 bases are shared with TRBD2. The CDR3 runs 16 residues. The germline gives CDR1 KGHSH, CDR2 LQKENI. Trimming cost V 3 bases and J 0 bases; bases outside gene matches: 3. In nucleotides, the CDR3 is TGTGCCAGCTCACCTCTAGCGGGAGGGAACTCCTACGAGCAGTACTTC. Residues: CASSPLAGGNSYEQYF.

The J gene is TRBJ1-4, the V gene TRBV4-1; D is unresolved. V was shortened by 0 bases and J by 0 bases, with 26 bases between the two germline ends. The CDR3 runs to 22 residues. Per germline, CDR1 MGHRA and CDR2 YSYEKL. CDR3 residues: CASSQDARFVEWAQATNEKLFF. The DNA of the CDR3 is TGCGCCAGCAGCCAAGATGCAAGATTTGTAGAGTGGGCACAAGCAACTAATGAAAAACTGTTTTTT.

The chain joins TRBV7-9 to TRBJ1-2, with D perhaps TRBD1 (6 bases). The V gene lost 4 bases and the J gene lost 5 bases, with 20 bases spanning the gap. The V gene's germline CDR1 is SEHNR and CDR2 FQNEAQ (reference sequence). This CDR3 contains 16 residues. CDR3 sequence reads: CASSSRDTRPIYGYTF. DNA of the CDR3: TGTGCCAGCAGCTCTAGGGACACCAGACCGATTTATGGCTACACCTTC.

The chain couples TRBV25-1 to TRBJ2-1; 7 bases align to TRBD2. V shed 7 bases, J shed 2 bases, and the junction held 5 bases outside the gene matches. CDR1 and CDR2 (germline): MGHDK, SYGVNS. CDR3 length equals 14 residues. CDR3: CASIRSGAYNEQFF. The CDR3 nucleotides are TGTGCCAGCATCCGAAGCGGGGCCTACAATGAGCAGTTCTTC.